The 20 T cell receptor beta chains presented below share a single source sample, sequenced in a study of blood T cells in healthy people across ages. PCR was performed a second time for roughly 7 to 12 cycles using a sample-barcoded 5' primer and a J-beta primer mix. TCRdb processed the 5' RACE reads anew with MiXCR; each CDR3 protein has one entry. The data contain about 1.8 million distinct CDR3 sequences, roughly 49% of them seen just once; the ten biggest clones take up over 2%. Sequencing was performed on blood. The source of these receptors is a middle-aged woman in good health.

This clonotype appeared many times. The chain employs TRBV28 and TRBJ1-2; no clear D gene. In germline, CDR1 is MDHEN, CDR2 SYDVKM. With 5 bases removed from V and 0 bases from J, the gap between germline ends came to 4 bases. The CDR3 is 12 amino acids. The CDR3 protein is CASSTANYGYTF. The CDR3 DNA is TGTGCCAGCAGTACAGCTAACTATGGCTACACCTTC.

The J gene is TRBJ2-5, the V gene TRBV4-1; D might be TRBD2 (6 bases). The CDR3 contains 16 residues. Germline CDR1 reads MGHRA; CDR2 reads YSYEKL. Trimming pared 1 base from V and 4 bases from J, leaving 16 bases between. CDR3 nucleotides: TGCGCCAGCAGCCAAGTCCCAAGACTAGTGGTAGAGACCCAGTACTTC. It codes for CASSQVPRLVVETQYF.

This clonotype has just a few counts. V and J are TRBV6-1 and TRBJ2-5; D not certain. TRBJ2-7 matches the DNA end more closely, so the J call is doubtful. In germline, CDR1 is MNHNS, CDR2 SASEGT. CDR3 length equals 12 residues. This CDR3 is CASSDHGNEQYF. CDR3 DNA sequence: TGTGCCAGCAGTGATCATGGGAACGAGCAGTACTTC.

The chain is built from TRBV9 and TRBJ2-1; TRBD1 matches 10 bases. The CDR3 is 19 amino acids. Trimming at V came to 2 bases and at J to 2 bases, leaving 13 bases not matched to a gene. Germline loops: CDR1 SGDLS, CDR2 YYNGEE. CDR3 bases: TGTGCCAGCAGCGTCTCCCCCGGGACAGGGGCCAGTACCTACAATGAGCAGTTCTTC. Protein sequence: CASSVSPGTGASTYNEQFF.

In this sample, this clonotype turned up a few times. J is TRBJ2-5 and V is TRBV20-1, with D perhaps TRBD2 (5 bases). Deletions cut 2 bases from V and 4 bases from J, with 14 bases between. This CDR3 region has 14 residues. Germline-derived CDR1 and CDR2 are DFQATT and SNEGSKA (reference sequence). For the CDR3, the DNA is TGCAGTGCTAGACTCCCAAGACTATCAGAGACCCAGTACTTC. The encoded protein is CSARLPRLSETQYF.

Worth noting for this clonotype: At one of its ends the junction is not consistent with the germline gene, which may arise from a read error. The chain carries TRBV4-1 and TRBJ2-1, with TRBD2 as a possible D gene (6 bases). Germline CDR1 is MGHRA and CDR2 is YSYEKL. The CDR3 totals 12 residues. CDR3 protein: CAGSPRAGEQFF. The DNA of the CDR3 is TGCGCCGGCAGCCCCCGAGCGGGTGAGCAGTTCTTC.

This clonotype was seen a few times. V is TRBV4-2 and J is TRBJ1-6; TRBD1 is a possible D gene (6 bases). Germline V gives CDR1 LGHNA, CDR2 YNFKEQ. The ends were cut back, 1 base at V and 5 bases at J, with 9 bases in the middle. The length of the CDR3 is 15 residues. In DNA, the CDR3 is TGTGCCAGCAGCCAAGGGACAGTCAATAATTCACCCCTCCACTTT. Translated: CASSQGTVNNSPLHF.

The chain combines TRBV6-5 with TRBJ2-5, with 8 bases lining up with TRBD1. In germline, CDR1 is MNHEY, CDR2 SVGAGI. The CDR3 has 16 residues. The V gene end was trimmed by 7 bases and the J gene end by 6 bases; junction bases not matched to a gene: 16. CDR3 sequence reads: CASMGVPGGAVQTQYF. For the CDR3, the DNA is TGTGCCAGCATGGGGGTCCCAGGGGGCGCCGTCCAGACCCAGTACTTC.

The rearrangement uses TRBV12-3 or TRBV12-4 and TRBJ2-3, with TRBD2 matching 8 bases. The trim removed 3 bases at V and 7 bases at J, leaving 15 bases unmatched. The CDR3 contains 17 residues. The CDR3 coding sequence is TGTGCCAGCAGTTTTCAACTAGCGGTCCCGATTGAAAATACGCAGTATTTT. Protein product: CASSFQLAVPIENTQYF.

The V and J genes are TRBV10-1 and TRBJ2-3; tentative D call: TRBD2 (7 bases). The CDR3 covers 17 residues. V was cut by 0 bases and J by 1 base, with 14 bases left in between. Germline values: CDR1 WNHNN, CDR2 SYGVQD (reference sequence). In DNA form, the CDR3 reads TGCGCCAGCAGTGAGTCGAGGCGGGGGCTCGGCACAGATACGCAGTATTTT. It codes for CASSESRRGLGTDTQYF.

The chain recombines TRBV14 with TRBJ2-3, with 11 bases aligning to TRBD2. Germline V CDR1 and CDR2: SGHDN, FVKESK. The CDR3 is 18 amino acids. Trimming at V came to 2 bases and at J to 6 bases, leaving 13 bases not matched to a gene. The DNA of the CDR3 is TGTGCCAGCAGCCAAAAATGGACTAGCGGGTTCTATGGGGATACGCAGTATTTT. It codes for CASSQKWTSGFYGDTQYF. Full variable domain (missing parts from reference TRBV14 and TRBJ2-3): EAGVTQFPSHSVIEKGQTVTLRCDPISGHDNLYWYRRVMGKEIKFLLHFVKESKQDESGMPNNRFLAERTGGTYSTLKVQPAELEDSGVYFCASSQKWTSGFYGDTQYFGPGTRLTVL.

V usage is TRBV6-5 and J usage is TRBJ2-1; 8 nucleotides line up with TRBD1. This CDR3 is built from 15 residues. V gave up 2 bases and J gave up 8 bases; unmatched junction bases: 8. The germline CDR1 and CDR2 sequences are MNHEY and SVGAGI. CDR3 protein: CASSYGRGHPYEQFF. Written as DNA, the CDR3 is TGTGCCAGCAGTTACGGCAGGGGGCATCCCTATGAGCAGTTCTTC.

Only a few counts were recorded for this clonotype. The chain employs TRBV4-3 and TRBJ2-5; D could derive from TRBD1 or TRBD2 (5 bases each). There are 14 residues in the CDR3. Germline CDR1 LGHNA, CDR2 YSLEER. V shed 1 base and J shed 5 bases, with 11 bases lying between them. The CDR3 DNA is TGCGCCAGCAGCCAAGGGGTCAGGGAGGAGACCCAGTACTTC. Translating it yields CASSQGVREETQYF.

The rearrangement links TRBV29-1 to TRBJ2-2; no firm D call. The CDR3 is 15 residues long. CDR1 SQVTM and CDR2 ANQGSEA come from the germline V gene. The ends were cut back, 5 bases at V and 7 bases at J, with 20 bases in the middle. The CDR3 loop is CSVPTDPPVYGELFF. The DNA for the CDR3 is TGCAGCGTTCCCACTGATCCCCCAGTCTACGGGGAGCTGTTTTTT.

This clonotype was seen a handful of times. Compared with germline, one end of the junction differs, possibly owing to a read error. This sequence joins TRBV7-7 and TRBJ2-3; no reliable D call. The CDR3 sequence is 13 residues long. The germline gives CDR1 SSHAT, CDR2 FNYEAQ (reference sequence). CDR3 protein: CASSVSVADTQYF. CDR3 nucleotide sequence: TGTGCTAGCAGCGTCTCCGTGGCAGATACGCAGTATTTT.

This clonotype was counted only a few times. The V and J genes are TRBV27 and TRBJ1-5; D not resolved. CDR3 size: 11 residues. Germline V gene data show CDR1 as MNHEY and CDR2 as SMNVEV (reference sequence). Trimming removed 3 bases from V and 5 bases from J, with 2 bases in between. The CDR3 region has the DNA TGTGCCAGCAGTTTTGATCAGCCCCAGCATTTT. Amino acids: CASSFDQPQHF.

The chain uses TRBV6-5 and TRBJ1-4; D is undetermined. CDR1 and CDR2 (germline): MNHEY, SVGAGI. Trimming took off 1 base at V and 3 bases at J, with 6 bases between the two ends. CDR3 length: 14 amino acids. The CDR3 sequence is CASSYFRSNEKLFF. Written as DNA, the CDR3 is TGTGCCAGCAGTTACTTCCGGTCTAATGAAAAACTGTTTTTT.

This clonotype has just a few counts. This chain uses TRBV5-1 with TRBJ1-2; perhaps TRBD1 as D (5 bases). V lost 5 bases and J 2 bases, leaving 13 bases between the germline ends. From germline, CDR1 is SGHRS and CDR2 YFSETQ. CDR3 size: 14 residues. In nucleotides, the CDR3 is TGCGCCAGCAGTTATAGGACAAGGAACTATGGCTACACCTTC. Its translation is CASSYRTRNYGYTF.

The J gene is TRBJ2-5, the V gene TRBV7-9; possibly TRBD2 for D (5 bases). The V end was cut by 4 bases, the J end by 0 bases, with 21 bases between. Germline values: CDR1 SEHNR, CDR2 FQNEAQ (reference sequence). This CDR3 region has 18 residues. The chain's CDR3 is CASSYGPSTLKYQETQYF. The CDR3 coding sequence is TGTGCCAGCAGCTATGGACCTAGCACTTTAAAGTACCAAGAGACCCAGTACTTC.

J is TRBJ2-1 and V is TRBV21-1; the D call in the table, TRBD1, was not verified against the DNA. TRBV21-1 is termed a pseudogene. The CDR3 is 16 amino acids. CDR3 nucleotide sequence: TGTGCCAGCAGCACCTACAGGGCAAGCTCCTACAATGAGCAGTTCTTC. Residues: CASSTYRASSYNEQFF.